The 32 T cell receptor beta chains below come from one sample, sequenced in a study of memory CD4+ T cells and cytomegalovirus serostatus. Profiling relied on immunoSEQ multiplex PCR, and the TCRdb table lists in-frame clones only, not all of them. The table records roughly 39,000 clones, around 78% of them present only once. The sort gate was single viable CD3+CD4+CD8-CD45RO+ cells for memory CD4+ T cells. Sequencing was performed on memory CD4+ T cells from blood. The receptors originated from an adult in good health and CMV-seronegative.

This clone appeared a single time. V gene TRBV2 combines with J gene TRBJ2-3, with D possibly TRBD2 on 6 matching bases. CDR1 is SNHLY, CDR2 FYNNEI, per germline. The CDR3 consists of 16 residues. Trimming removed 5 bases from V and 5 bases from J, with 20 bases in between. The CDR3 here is CASSRMEAARGDTQYF. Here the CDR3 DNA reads TGTGCCAGCAGTCGAATGGAAGCGGCGCGGGGAGATACGCAGTATTTT.

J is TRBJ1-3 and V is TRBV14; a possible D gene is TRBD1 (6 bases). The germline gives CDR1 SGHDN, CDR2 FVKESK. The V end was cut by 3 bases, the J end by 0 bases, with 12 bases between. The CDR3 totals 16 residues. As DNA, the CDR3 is TGTGCCAGCAGCCACCAACAGGGCTACTCTGGAAACACCATATATTTT. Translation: CASSHQQGYSGNTIYF. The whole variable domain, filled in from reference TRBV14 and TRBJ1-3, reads EAGVTQFPSHSVIEKGQTVTLRCDPISGHDNLYWYRRVMGKEIKFLLHFVKESKQDESGMPNNRFLAERTGGTYSTLKVQPAELEDSGVYFCASSHQQGYSGNTIYFGEGSWLTVV.

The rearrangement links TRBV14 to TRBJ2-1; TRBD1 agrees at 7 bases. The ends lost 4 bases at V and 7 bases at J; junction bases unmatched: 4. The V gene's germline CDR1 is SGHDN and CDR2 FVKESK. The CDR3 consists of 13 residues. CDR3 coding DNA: TGTGCCAGCAGCCCGGACAGGAGGAATGAGCAGTTCTTC. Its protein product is CASSPDRRNEQFF.

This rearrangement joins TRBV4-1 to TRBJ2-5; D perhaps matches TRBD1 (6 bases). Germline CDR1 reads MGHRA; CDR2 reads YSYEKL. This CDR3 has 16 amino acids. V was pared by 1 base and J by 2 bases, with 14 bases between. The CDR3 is CASSQGTGTGQETQYF. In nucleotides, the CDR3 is TGCGCCAGCAGCCAAGGAACAGGGACGGGGCAAGAGACCCAGTACTTC.

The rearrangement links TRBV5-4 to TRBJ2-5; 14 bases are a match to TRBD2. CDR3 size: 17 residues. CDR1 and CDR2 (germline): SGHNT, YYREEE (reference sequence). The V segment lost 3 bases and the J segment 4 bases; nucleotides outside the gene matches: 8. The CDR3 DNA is TGTGCCAGCAGCTCCCCCGGACTAGCGGGGGGCCGAGAGACCCAGTACTTC. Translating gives CASSSPGLAGGRETQYF.

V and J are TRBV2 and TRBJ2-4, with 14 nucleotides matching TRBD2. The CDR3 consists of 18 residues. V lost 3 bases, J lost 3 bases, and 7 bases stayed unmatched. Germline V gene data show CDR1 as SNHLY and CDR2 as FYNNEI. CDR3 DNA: TGTGCCAGCAGTGACGGACTAGCGGGGGGTTTTAGCAAAAACATTCAGTACTTC. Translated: CASSDGLAGGFSKNIQYF.

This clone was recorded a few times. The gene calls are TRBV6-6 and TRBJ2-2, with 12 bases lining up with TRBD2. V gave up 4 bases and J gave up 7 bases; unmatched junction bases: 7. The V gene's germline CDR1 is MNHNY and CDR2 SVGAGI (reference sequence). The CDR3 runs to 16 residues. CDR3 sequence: CASSSTSGGRVGELFF. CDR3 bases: TGTGCCAGCAGTTCGACTAGCGGGGGAAGAGTCGGGGAGCTGTTTTTT.

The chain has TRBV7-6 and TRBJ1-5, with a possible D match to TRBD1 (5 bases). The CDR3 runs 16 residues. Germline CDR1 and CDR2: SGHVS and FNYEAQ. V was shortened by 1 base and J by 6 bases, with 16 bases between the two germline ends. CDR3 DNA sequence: TGTGCCAGCAGCTTAGGGGGGGACGGTGGAGCTCAGCCCCAGCATTTT. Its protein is CASSLGGDGGAQPQHF.

The CDR3 loop reads CASSRDSAVSGNTIYF. Written as DNA, the CDR3 is TGTGCCAGCAGCAGGGACAGCGCCGTTTCTGGAAACACCATATATTTT. The chain uses TRBV2 and TRBJ1-3, with 7 nucleotides matching TRBD1. The length of the CDR3 is 16 residues. Germline loops: CDR1 SNHLY, CDR2 FYNNEI. V was pared by 6 bases and J by 1 base, with 9 bases of the junction left unmatched.

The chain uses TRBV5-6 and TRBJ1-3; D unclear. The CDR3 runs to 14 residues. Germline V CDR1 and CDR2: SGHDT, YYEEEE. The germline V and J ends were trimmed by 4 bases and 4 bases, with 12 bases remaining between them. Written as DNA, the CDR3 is TGTGCCAGCAGCCTTGCCCAGGCAGGAAACACCATATATTTT. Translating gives CASSLAQAGNTIYF.

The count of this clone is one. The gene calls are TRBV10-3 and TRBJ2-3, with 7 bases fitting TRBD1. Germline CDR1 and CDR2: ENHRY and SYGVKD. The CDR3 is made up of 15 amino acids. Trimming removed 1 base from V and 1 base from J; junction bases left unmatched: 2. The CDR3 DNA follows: TGTGCCATCAGTGAGTTAGGACAGGGCACAGATACGCAGTATTTT. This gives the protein CAISELGQGTDTQYF.

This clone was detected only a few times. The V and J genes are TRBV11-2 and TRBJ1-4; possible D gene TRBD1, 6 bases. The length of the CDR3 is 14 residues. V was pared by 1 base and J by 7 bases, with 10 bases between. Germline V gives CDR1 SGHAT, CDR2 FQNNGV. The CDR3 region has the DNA TGTGCCAGCAGCTTAGCGGGGGGCCGTGAAAAACTGTTTTTT. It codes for CASSLAGGREKLFF.

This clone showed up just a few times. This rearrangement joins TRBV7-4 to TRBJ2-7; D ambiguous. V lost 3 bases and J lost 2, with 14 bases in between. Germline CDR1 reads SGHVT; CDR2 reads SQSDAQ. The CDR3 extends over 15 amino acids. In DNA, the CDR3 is TGTGCCAGCAGCTTGATAGGGATTCTCCCCTACGAGCAGTACTTC. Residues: CASSLIGILPYEQYF.

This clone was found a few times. In DNA form, the CDR3 reads TGTGCCAGCATAGCAGGGGACACCGGGGAGCTGTTTTTT. Translating it yields CASIAGDTGELFF. This rearrangement joins TRBV7-2 to TRBJ2-2; D is perhaps TRBD1 (6 bases). The CDR3 sequence is 13 residues long. The germline V gene has CDR1 SGHTA and CDR2 FQGNSA. Trimming pared 7 bases from V and 3 bases from J, leaving 9 bases between.

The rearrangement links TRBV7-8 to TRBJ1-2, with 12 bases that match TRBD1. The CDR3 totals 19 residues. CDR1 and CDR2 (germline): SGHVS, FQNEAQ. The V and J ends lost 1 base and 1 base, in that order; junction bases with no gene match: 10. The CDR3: CASSLGLGDRGLSNYGYTF. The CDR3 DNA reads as TGTGCCAGCAGCTTAGGTTTAGGGGACAGGGGGCTCAGTAACTATGGCTACACCTTC.

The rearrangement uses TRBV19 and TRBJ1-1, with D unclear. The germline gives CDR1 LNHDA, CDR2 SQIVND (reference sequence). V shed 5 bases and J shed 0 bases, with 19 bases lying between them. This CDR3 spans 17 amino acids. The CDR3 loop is CASSLRPSRLMNTEAFF. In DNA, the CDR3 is TGTGCCAGTAGTCTACGACCGAGCCGTTTGATGAACACTGAAGCTTTCTTT.

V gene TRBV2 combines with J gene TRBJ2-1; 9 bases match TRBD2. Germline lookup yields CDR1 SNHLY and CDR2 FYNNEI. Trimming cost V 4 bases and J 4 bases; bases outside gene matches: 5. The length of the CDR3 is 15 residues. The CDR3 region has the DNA TGTGCCAGCAGTGCCTTAGCGGGGGTTTACAATGAGCAGTTCTTC. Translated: CASSALAGVYNEQFF.

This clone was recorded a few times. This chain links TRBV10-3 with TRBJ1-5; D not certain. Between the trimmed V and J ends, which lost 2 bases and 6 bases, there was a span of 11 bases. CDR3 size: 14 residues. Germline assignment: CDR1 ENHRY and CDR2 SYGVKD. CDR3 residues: CAISEAGGVQPQHF. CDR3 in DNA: TGTGCCATCAGTGAGGCGGGTGGGGTTCAGCCCCAGCATTTT.

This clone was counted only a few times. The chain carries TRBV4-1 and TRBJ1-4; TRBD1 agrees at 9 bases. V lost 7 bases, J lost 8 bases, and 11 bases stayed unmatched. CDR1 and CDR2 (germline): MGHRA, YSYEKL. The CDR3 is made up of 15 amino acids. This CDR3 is CASKLGQGFKEKLFF. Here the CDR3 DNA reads TGCGCCAGCAAACTAGGACAGGGGTTTAAAGAAAAACTGTTTTTT.

DNA for the CDR3: TGTGCCAGCAGCTTGAGACCGGGACTAGCGGGCACAGATACGCAGTATTTT. This gives the protein CASSLRPGLAGTDTQYF. This rearrangement joins TRBV7-2 to TRBJ2-3, with TRBD2 identical over 11 bases. The J segment lost 1 base and the V segment lost 3 bases, leaving 6 bases of the junction unmatched. Germline-derived CDR1 and CDR2 are SGHTA and FQGNSA. This CDR3 has 17 residues.

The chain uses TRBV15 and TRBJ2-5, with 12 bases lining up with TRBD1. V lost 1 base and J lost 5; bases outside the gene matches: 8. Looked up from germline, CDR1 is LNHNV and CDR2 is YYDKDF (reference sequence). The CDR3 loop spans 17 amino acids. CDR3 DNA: TGTGCCACCAGCAGAGGGGGACAGGGGGCCGGATGGGAGACCCAGTACTTC. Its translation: CATSRGGQGAGWETQYF.

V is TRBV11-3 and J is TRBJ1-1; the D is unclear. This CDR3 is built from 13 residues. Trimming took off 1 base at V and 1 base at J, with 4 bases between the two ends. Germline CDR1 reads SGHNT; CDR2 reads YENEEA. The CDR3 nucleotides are TGTGCCAGCAGCTTAGTGAAGAACACTGAAGCTTTCTTT. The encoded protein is CASSLVKNTEAFF.

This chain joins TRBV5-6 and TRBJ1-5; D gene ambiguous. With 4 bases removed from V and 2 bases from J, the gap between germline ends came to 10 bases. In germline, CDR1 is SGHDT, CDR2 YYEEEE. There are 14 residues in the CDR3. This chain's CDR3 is CASSAWGGNQPQHF. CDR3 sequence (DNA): TGTGCCAGCAGCGCCTGGGGAGGCAATCAGCCCCAGCATTTT.

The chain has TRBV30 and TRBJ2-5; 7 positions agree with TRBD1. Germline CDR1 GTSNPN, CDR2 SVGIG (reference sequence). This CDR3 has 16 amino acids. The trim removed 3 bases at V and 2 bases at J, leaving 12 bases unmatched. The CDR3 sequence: CAWRLRQGQFQETQYF. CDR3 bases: TGTGCCTGGAGGCTGAGACAGGGCCAATTTCAAGAGACCCAGTACTTC.

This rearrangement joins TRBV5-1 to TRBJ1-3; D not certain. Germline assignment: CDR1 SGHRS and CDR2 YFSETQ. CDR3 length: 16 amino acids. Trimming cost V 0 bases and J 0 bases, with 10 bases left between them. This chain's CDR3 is CASSLVGPYSGNTIYF. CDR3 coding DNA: TGCGCCAGCAGCTTGGTTGGACCTTACTCTGGAAACACCATATATTTT.

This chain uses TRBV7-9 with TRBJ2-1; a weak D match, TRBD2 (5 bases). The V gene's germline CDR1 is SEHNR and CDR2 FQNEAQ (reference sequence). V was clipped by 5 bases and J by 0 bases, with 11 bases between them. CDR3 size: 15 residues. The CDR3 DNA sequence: TGTGCCAGCAGCATCGGACTTCTCTCCTACAATGAGCAGTTCTTC. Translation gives CASSIGLLSYNEQFF.

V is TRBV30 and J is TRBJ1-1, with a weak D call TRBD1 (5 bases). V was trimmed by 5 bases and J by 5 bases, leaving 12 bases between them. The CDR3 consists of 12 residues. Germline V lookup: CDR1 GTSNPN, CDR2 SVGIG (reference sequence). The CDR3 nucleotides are TGTGCCTGGGGGAACGGGGGAACTGAAGCTTTCTTT. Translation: CAWGNGGTEAFF. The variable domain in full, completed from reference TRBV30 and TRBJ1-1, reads SQTIHQWPATLVQPVGSPLSLECTVEGTSNPNLYWYRQAAGRGLQLLFYSVGIGQISSEVPQNLSASRPQDRQFILSSKKLLLSDSGFYLCAWGNGGTEAFFGQGTRLTVV.

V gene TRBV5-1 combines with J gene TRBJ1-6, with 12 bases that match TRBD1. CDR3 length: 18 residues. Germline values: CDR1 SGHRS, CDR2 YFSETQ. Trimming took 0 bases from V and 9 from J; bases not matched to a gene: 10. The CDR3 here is CASSLAFSGTGGPSPLHF. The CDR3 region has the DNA TGCGCCAGCAGCTTGGCCTTCTCGGGGACAGGGGGCCCTTCACCCCTCCACTTT.

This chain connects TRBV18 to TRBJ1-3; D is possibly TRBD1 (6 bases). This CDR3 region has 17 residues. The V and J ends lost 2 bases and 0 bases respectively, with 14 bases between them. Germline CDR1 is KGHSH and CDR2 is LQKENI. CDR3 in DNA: TGTGCCAGCTCACCAACTCCGGGACAAATCTCTGGAAACACCATATATTTT. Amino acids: CASSPTPGQISGNTIYF.

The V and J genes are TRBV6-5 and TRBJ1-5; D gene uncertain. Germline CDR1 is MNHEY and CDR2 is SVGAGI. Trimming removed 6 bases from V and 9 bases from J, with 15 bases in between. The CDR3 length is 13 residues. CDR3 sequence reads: CASSLGSTGPQHF. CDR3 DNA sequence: TGTGCCAGCAGCCTCGGGAGCACGGGGCCCCAGCATTTT.

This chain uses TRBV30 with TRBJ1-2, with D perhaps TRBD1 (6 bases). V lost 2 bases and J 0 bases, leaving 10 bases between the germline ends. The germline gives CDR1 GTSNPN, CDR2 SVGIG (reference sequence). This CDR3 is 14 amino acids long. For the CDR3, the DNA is TGTGCCTGGAGTCAGGGACACACTAACTATGGCTACACCTTC. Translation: CAWSQGHTNYGYTF.

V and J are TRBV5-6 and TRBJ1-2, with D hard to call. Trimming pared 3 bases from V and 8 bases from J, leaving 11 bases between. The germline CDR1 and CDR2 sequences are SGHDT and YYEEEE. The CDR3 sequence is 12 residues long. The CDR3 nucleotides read TGTGCCAGCAGCTACTCCTGGCGGGGCTACACCTTC. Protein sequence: CASSYSWRGYTF.